This T cell receptor beta chain comes out of a study of blood T cell repertoires in COVID-19. As for the study in general: Spain, Italy and the United States supplied samples that represented acute and convalescent COVID-19.

The V and J ends lost 5 bases and 7 bases, in that order; junction bases with no gene match: 7. The germline V gene encodes CDR1 SSHAT and CDR2 FNYEAQ (reference sequence). This CDR3 contains 14 residues. Repertoires were generated with immunoSEQ multiplex PCR, while TCRdb's copy carries only in-frame clones and drops some. Of approximately 340,000 clones listed, 83% were seen once; the top ten hold 2.5% to 3%. This receptor was obtained from a man in his thirties or forties with active or convalescent COVID-19. Material for sequencing was peripheral blood. The J gene is TRBJ2-1, the V gene TRBV7-7, with 8 bases lining up with TRBD2. Written as DNA, the CDR3 is TGTGCCAGCAGCCCGGGGGGGGTTAGGAATGAGCAGTTCTTC. It specifies CASSPGGVRNEQFF. Based on the CDR3 plus reference TRBV7-7 and TRBJ2-1, the full variable domain is GAGVSQSPRYKVTKRGQDVTLRCDPISSHATLYWYQQALGQGPEFLTYFNYEAQPDKSGLPSDRFSAERPEGSISTLTIQRTEQRDSAMYRCASSPGGVRNEQFFGPGTRLTVL.